These T cell receptor beta chains were read from a single sample in a study of T cell responses to AZD1222 COVID-19 vaccine. Here immunoSEQ multiplex PCR was the method, and the copy in TCRdb shows in-frame clones only, minus some. The data show approximately 140,000 clones, 93% seen once. This sample comprised peripheral blood, obtained on day 0 of AZD1222 vaccination. The receptors derive from an adult in good health. Each CDR3 is given with its conserved first and last residue. The D gene is left open where the match is weak. The size entry is marked missing in some rows and otherwise reads once, few, many or a size class.

V	J	D	size	CDR3	DNA
TRBV5-4	TRBJ2-5	.	.	CASSSRYEETQYF	TGTGCCAGCAGCAGCCGGTACGAGGAGACCCAGTACTTC
TRBV5-1	TRBJ1-1	.	once	CASSLGHPNTEAFF	TGCGCCAGCAGCTTGGGTCACCCGAACACTGAAGCTTTCTTT
TRBV6-1	TRBJ2-3	.	.	CASSEALPGLSTDTQYF	TGTGCCAGCAGTGAAGCGCTGCCGGGACTCAGCACAGATACGCAGTATTTT
TRBV27	TRBJ2-1	.	.	CASSSANNEQFF	TGTGCCAGCAGTTCGGCCAACAATGAGCAGTTCTTC
TRBV27	TRBJ2-7	TRBD1	.	CASSSERDRVHYEQYF	TGTGCCAGCAGTTCCGAACGGGACAGGGTGCACTACGAGCAGTACTTC
TRBV6-5	TRBJ1-4	.	.	CASSKTGGGEKLFF	TGTGCCAGCAGTAAGACCGGGGGTGGTGAAAAACTGTTTTTT
TRBV7-2	TRBJ1-2	.	.	CASSLANLGLDGYTF	TGTGCCAGCAGCTTAGCTAACTTGGGATTGGATGGCTACACCTTC
TRBV11-2	TRBJ1-1	.	.	CASSLGTMNTEAFF	TGTGCCAGCAGCTTAGGGACAATGAACACTGAAGCTTTCTTT
TRBV7-9	TRBJ1-2	.	.	CASSFPGAAYGYTF	TGTGCCAGCAGCTTCCCGGGGGCAGCCTATGGCTACACCTTC
TRBV5-8	TRBJ2-7	TRBD2	.	CASSFSGTRRGEQYF	TGTGCCAGCAGCTTTTCCGGGACTAGGAGGGGCGAGCAGTACTTC
TRBV6-1	TRBJ2-5	TRBD1	.	CASSVWLGTDQETQYF	TGTGCCAGCAGTGTGTGGCTTGGGACAGATCAAGAGACCCAGTACTTC
TRBV6-2/TRBV6-3	TRBJ1-6	.	.	CASSYLATGYGSPLHF	TGTGCCAGCAGTTACCTTGCCACAGGGTACGGCTCACCCCTCCACTTT
TRBV5-1	TRBJ2-1	TRBD2	.	CASGDGGTRTNEQFF	TGCGCCAGCGGGGACGGGGGGACCCGCACCAATGAGCAGTTCTTC
TRBV18	TRBJ1-1	TRBD1	.	CASSPLRDSNTEAFF	TGTGCCAGCTCACCATTAAGGGACAGCAACACTGAAGCTTTCTTT
TRBV6-1	TRBJ1-2	TRBD1	.	CASSDRQGDGYTF	TGTGCCAGCAGTGATAGACAGGGTGATGGCTACACCTTC
TRBV6-1	TRBJ2-7	TRBD2	.	CASSGGLAGGGSYEQYF	TGTGCCAGCAGTGGAGGACTAGCGGGAGGGGGTTCCTACGAGCAGTACTTC
TRBV7-8	TRBJ2-2	TRBD2	.	CASSLFIAGGITGELFF	TGTGCCAGCAGCTTATTTATAGCGGGGGGTATCACCGGGGAGCTGTTTTTT
TRBV3-1/TRBV3-2	TRBJ2-7	.	once	CASSQGARRAELYF	TGTGCCAGCAGCCAAGGCGCTCGGCGGGCGGAACTGTACTTC
TRBV5-1	TRBJ1-2	TRBD1	.	CASSLGDGTAYGYTF	TGCGCCAGCAGCTTGGGGGACGGGACAGCCTATGGCTACACCTTC
TRBV3-1/TRBV3-2	TRBJ1-4	TRBD1	.	CASSPSGGRKKLFF	TGTGCCAGCAGCCCCTCAGGGGGCCGGAAAAAACTGTTTTTT
TRBV10-1	TRBJ2-1	.	.	CASSGGRSSYNEQFF	TGCGCCAGCAGTGGGGGACGGAGCTCCTACAATGAGCAGTTCTTC
TRBV5-4	TRBJ1-2	.	.	CASSYPGVGYTF	TGTGCCAGCAGCTACCCCGGCGTTGGCTACACCTTC
TRBV27	TRBJ2-5	.	once	CASTVAGGATQYF	TGTGCCAGCACAGTCGCCGGGGGAGCGACCCAGTACTTC
TRBV5-1	TRBJ1-6	TRBD1	.	CASSLQGAGSPLHF	TGCGCCAGCAGCCTACAGGGGGCTGGATCACCCCTCCACTTT
TRBV6-2/TRBV6-3	TRBJ1-5	TRBD1	few	CASSRTGGFGQPQHF	TGTGCCAGCAGTCGTACAGGGGGCTTTGGTCAGCCCCAGCATTTT
TRBV30	TRBJ1-3	.	.	CAWSPIGGGPGNTIYF	TGTGCCTGGAGTCCAATTGGAGGGGGGCCTGGAAACACCATATATTTT
TRBV7-2	TRBJ2-3	TRBD2	.	CASSLILSASGGLDTQYF	TGTGCCAGCAGCTTAATTCTGTCGGCTAGCGGGGGGTTGGATACGCAGTATTTT
TRBV18	TRBJ2-5	TRBD1	.	CASSSSGTGVVETQYF	TGTGCCAGCTCATCATCCGGGACAGGGGTAGTGGAGACCCAGTACTTC
TRBV4-3	TRBJ2-3	.	.	CASSQDRGGRGLWADTQYF	TGCGCCAGCAGCCAAGATAGAGGAGGGCGGGGCTTGTGGGCAGATACGCAGTATTTT
TRBV18	TRBJ1-1	.	.	CASSPQGPNTEAFF	TGTGCCAGCTCACCACAGGGACCGAACACTGAAGCTTTCTTT